A single sample gave rise to the 7 T cell receptor beta chains below, sequenced in a study of blood T cell repertoires in COVID-19. This table comes from immunoSEQ multiplex PCR, and its TCRdb copy is limited to in-frame clones, with some not included. Among 350,000 or so clones, about 86% were seen once, and the ten largest hold about 4.2%. The sequenced material came from PBMCs or T cells enriched from blood (not recorded which). These receptor sequences come from a middle-aged woman with acute COVID-19.

V gene TRBV27 combines with J gene TRBJ1-1; 7 positions match TRBD1. In germline, CDR1 is MNHEY, CDR2 SMNVEV (reference sequence). With V trimmed by 0 bases and J by 5 bases, 15 bases remained unmatched. The length of the CDR3 is 18 residues. The CDR3 DNA sequence: TGTGCCAGCAGTTTATCTATCGGAAACAGGGGTCGGAAAACTGAAGCTTTCTTT. It is translated as CASSLSIGNRGRKTEAFF.

The rearrangement uses TRBV5-1 and TRBJ2-3; TRBD2 matches at 10 bases. After removal of 2 bases from V and 2 bases from J, the junction contained 5 bases not matched to a gene. The CDR3 consists of 16 residues. CDR1 is SGHRS, CDR2 YFSETQ, per germline. The CDR3 DNA sequence: TGCGCCAGCAGCTTACAAGCGGGAGGGTTCACAGATACGCAGTATTTT. It translates to CASSLQAGGFTDTQYF.

The J gene is TRBJ1-1, the V gene TRBV6-2 or TRBV6-3; TRBD1 might be the D (5 bases). There are 17 residues in the CDR3. CDR1 and CDR2 from the germline V gene are MNHEY and SVGEGT. The V and J ends lost 4 bases and 0 bases respectively, with 18 bases between them. For the CDR3, the DNA is TGTGCCAGCAGTTCCCTTCGACAGATACCTATGAACACTGAAGCTTTCTTT. Translating it yields CASSSLRQIPMNTEAFF.

The V and J genes are TRBV3-1 (or the pseudogene TRBV3-2) and TRBJ2-3; the match to TRBD2 covers 8 bases. The CDR3 runs 16 residues. After removal of 4 bases from V and 1 base from J, the junction contained 7 bases not matched to a gene. The germline V gene has CDR1 LGHDT and CDR2 YNNKEL (reference sequence). Here the CDR3 DNA reads TGTGCCAGCAGCCCTCCCCGTAGCGGGGGCACAGATACGCAGTATTTT. The encoded protein is CASSPPRSGGTDTQYF.

The chain links TRBV6-1 to TRBJ2-6, with 8 bases aligning to TRBD1. The length of the CDR3 is 17 residues. Germline values: CDR1 MNHNS, CDR2 SASEGT. J was trimmed by 2 bases and V by 1 base; bases with no gene match: 4. CDR3 region: CASSEGQGTAGANVLTF. Here the CDR3 DNA reads TGTGCCAGCAGTGAAGGACAGGGGACGGCTGGGGCCAACGTCCTGACTTTC.

The chain uses TRBV28 and TRBJ1-2; tentatively, D is TRBD1 (6 bases). The CDR3 length is 15 residues. The ends were cut back, 4 bases at V and 2 bases at J, with 14 bases in the middle. The germline V gene encodes CDR1 MDHEN and CDR2 SYDVKM. The CDR3 loop reads CASSSDSRGNYGYTF. DNA for the CDR3: TGTGCCAGCAGTTCCGATTCCAGGGGAAACTATGGCTACACCTTC.

The chain links TRBV9 to TRBJ1-2, with TRBD1 matching over 7 bases. The V gene end was trimmed by 2 bases and the J gene end by 8 bases; junction bases not matched to a gene: 12. Germline values: CDR1 SGDLS, CDR2 YYNGEE. This CDR3 has 15 residues. CDR3 bases: TGTGCCAGCAGCGTTCTTGCAGACAGGGCGGGAGGCTACACCTTC. The encoded protein is CASSVLADRAGGYTF.